Shown below are 22 T cell receptor beta chains from a single sample sequenced in a study of T cells in Graves' hyperthyroidism and ophthalmopathy (dated by TCRdb to between 2019 and 2020). Receptors were amplified or captured by multiplex PCR. TCRdb records Illumina HiSeq 2000 as the sequencer. Amplification of TCR beta CDR3 regions was carried out from RNA transcripts. The first round of RT-PCR for the TCR CDR3 was performed with the HTBI primer set and the Qiagen OneStep RT-PCR kit. The public sequencing data were trimmed at Q25 with fastp and processed into clonotypes with MiXCR by TCRdb, which kept only in-frame beta chains. For every CDR3 protein sequence, its rows merge into one entry that carries the most common genes and DNA. In all, the sample holds 480,000 or so distinct CDR3 sequences, and about 45% of those were seen once. The ten top clones hold around 47% of the sample. The source material was peripheral blood or thyroid tissue (not recorded which). The receptors were gathered from an adult woman with Graves' disease, either hyperthyroidism or ophthalmopathy (not recorded which).

This clonotype was detected a few times. J is TRBJ1-2 and V is TRBV11-2; TRBD1 matches at 9 bases. CDR3 length equals 16 residues. J was trimmed by 0 bases and V by 6 bases; bases with no gene match: 8. Germline V lookup: CDR1 SGHAT, CDR2 FQNNGV. CDR3 DNA: TGTGCCAGCAGTGACAGGGGGTCTTATGCTAACTATGGCTACACCTTC. Its translation is CASSDRGSYANYGYTF.

This clonotype was found a few times. The V gene is TRBV10-3, the J gene TRBJ1-1; a possible D gene is TRBD1 (5 bases). This CDR3 has 13 amino acids. Per the germline V gene, CDR1 is ENHRY and CDR2 is SYGVKD. V lost 10 bases, J lost 0 bases, and 12 bases lay in between. The CDR3, as DNA: TGTGCCACCCGCAGGGACCTGAACACTGAAGCTTTCTTT. Its translation: CATRRDLNTEAFF.

This chain uses TRBV14 with TRBJ1-2; D gene ambiguous. The V gene's germline CDR1 is SGHDN and CDR2 FVKESK. Deletions cut 8 bases from V and 4 bases from J, with 17 bases between. There are 14 residues in the CDR3. Here the CDR3 DNA reads TGTGCCAGCTCACCTTCAGACGAGCCCTATGGCTACACCTTC. Its protein is CASSPSDEPYGYTF.

This clonotype was found many times. The chain combines TRBV7-2 with TRBJ2-7; 8 bases agree with TRBD2. Germline assignment: CDR1 SGHTA and CDR2 FQGNSA. This CDR3 is 15 amino acids long. V shed 6 bases, J shed 4 bases, and the junction held 11 bases outside the gene matches. The CDR3, as DNA: TGTGCCAGCAGAAGTTACCCGGTAGCGGGGTACGAGCAGTACTTC. It encodes CASRSYPVAGYEQYF.

J is TRBJ2-2 and V is TRBV12-3 or TRBV12-4; D is possibly TRBD2 (6 bases). The germline V and J ends were trimmed by 3 bases and 0 bases, with 14 bases remaining between them. The CDR3 spans 17 residues. CDR3 loop: CASSFPGERPNTGELFF. The CDR3 nucleotides are TGTGCCAGCAGTTTTCCGGGGGAGCGCCCGAACACCGGGGAGCTGTTTTTT.

In the case of this clonotype: One junction end disagrees with the germline gene, perhaps due to a read error. The CDR3 region is CSVASSGRRGEQYF. The CDR3 DNA reads TGCAGCGTTGCCTCTAGCGGGAGGCGTGGCGAGCAGTACTTC. This sequence joins TRBV19 and TRBJ2-7, with 11 positions matching TRBD2. CDR3 length: 14 amino acids. CDR1 is LNHDA and CDR2 is SQIVND in the germline V gene (reference sequence).

This clonotype has ten or more counts. The V call is TRBV6-6, the J call TRBJ2-7; no clear D. From germline, CDR1 is MNHNY and CDR2 SVGAGI (reference sequence). Trimming removed 5 bases at V and 2 bases at J, with 10 bases between. The CDR3 is 13 amino acids. As DNA, the CDR3 is TGTGCCAGCAGTCCCACGCCCCCCTACGAGCAGTACTTC. Amino acids: CASSPTPPYEQYF.

The CDR3 DNA is TGTGCCAGCAGCGGGGGGGGTCCTTTGTACGAGCAGTACTTC. Amino acids: CASSGGGPLYEQYF. The chain couples TRBV9 to TRBJ2-7; 7 bases are a match to TRBD2. The J segment lost 4 bases and the V segment lost 3 bases, leaving 7 bases of the junction unmatched. Germline lookup yields CDR1 SGDLS and CDR2 YYNGEE. There are 14 residues in the CDR3.

The chain carries TRBV5-6 and TRBJ2-7; 8 nucleotides agree with TRBD2. The CDR3 sequence is 13 residues long. With V trimmed by 0 bases and J by 5 bases, 1 base remained unmatched. Germline V CDR1 and CDR2: SGHDT, YYEEEE. The CDR3 DNA reads as TGTGCCAGCAGCTTGGCACTAGCGGACGAGCAGTACTTC. Amino acids: CASSLALADEQYF.

This clonotype was found many times. The CDR3 nucleotides read TGTGCCACCAGCCCGGGACAGGGTTTATACCAGCCCCAGCATTTT. Amino acids: CATSPGQGLYQPQHF. The chain recombines TRBV10-3 with TRBJ1-5; 9 bases agree with TRBD1. The germline V gene encodes CDR1 ENHRY and CDR2 SYGVKD. There are 15 residues in the CDR3. Trimming cost V 10 bases and J 7 bases; bases outside gene matches: 14.

The chain carries TRBV3-1 and TRBJ2-7, with D possibly being TRBD1 (5 bases). The CDR3 runs to 14 residues. Trimming took off 1 base at V and 2 bases at J, with 9 bases between the two ends. Germline V CDR1 and CDR2: LGHDT, YNNKEL (reference sequence). CDR3 region: CASSQGRATYEQYF. CDR3 bases: TGTGCCAGCAGCCAAGGCAGGGCGACCTACGAGCAGTACTTC.

This clonotype was seen ten or more times. J is TRBJ1-1 and V is TRBV7-9; 10 bases line up with TRBD1. This CDR3 region has 14 residues. CDR1 is SEHNR, CDR2 FQNEAQ, per germline (reference sequence). V gave up 4 bases and J gave up 5 bases; unmatched junction bases: 4. CDR3 coding DNA: TGTGCCAGCAGCTCGGACAGGGGGGGAACTGAAGCTTTCTTT. Translating gives CASSSDRGGTEAFF.

This clonotype has at least ten counts. The chain combines TRBV10-1 with TRBJ2-2; the D gene could be TRBD1 or TRBD2 (5 bases each). The germline V and J ends were trimmed by 6 bases and 6 bases, with 8 bases remaining between them. Germline CDR1 WNHNN, CDR2 SYGVQD (reference sequence). The CDR3 length is 12 residues. The CDR3 region has the DNA TGCGCCAGCAGAGGGACGGCCGGGGAGCTGTTTTTT. Encoded protein: CASRGTAGELFF.

This clonotype has just a few counts. This chain uses TRBV4-3 with TRBJ2-2; tentative D call: TRBD2 (5 bases). The germline gives CDR1 LGHNA, CDR2 YSLEER. V lost 2 bases and J 1 base, leaving 8 bases between the germline ends. The CDR3 sequence is 15 residues long. Written as DNA, the CDR3 is TGCGCCAGCAGCCAATCAGGAGGGAACACCGGGGAGCTGTTTTTT. The encoded protein is CASSQSGGNTGELFF.

At least ten counts were recorded for this clonotype. CDR3 in amino acids: CASSGQVPGELFF. The CDR3 nucleotides are TGTGCCAGCAGCGGACAGGTTCCCGGGGAGCTGTTTTTT. The chain is built from TRBV12-3 or TRBV12-4 and TRBJ2-2; 7 nucleotides line up with TRBD1. Trimming took 6 bases from V and 6 from J; bases not matched to a gene: 4. The CDR3 spans 13 residues.

On this clonotype itself: The CDR3 carries no conserved terminal phenylalanine or tryptophan, so it likely arises from a read error. No DNA is shown, since the ends of the CDR3 on it are uncertain; the CDR3 is the one TCRdb lists. The V and J genes are TRBV10-3 and TRBJ2-5. Germline V gene sequence: CDR1 ENHRY, CDR2 SYGVKD. The CDR3 numbers 10 amino acids, ends counted. CDR3 sequence: CAITVGPQGY.

This clonotype has just a few counts. The genes are TRBV7-6 and TRBJ1-1, with D perhaps TRBD1 (5 bases). Germline CDR1 is SGHVS and CDR2 is FNYEAQ. Trimming cost V 5 bases and J 0 bases, with 16 bases left between them. The CDR3 totals 16 residues. The CDR3 bases are TGTGCCAGCAGCCCTGAGAAGACAGACATGAACACTGAAGCTTTCTTT. This codes for CASSPEKTDMNTEAFF.

This clonotype was observed many times. The chain carries TRBV3-1 and TRBJ1-1, with D perhaps matching TRBD1 (5 bases). V was pared by 1 base and J by 7 bases, with 13 bases between. Per germline, CDR1 LGHDT and CDR2 YNNKEL (reference sequence). CDR3 length equals 14 residues. CDR3: CASSQGQGWGEAFF. The CDR3 region has the DNA TGTGCCAGCAGCCAAGGCCAGGGATGGGGTGAAGCTTTCTTT.

This chain links TRBV24-1 with TRBJ2-5; 7 positions agree with TRBD1. The CDR3 has 15 residues. Germline values: CDR1 KGHDR, CDR2 SFDVKD. The V and J ends lost 4 bases and 4 bases, in that order; junction bases with no gene match: 8. Here the CDR3 reads CATSEIRGNAETQYF. CDR3 DNA sequence: TGTGCCACCAGTGAGATCAGGGGGAACGCAGAGACCCAGTACTTC.

The genes are TRBV15 and TRBJ1-2, with TRBD1 matching 9 bases. Losses at the gene ends were 0 bases for V and 4 bases for J; bases not matched to a gene: 6. This CDR3 is 16 amino acids long. Per the germline V gene, CDR1 is LNHNV and CDR2 is YYDKDF (reference sequence). CDR3 coding DNA: TGTGCCACCAGCAGAGATTATTTGGGACAGGGCTATGGCTACACCTTC. Its protein product is CATSRDYLGQGYGYTF.

This rearrangement joins TRBV7-9 to TRBJ2-2, with 7 bases aligning to TRBD1. The CDR3 spans 17 residues. Germline V CDR1 and CDR2: SEHNR, FQNEAQ (reference sequence). With 4 bases clipped from V and 3 bases from J, the junction kept 11 bases outside the gene matches. CDR3 nucleotide sequence: TGTGCCAGCAGCTCGACTCCTCCGGGACAGTACACCGGGGAGCTGTTTTTT. Amino acids: CASSSTPPGQYTGELFF. Full variable domain (rest looked up from reference TRBV7-9 and TRBJ2-2): DTGVSQNPRHKITKRGQNVTFRCDPISEHNRLYWYRQTLGQGPEFLTYFQNEAQLEKSRLLSDRFSAERPKGSFSTLEIQRTEQGDSAMYLCASSSTPPGQYTGELFFGEGSRLTVL.

This clonotype was seen at least ten times. An end of the junction does not agree with germline; a read error may underlie this. The genes are TRBV12-3 or TRBV12-4 and TRBJ1-5, with TRBD1 matching 7 bases. The CDR3 loop spans 13 amino acids. CDR3 residues: CASSLTGNQPQHF. The CDR3 region has the DNA TGCGCCAGCAGCTTGACAGGGAATCAGCCCCAGCATTTT.